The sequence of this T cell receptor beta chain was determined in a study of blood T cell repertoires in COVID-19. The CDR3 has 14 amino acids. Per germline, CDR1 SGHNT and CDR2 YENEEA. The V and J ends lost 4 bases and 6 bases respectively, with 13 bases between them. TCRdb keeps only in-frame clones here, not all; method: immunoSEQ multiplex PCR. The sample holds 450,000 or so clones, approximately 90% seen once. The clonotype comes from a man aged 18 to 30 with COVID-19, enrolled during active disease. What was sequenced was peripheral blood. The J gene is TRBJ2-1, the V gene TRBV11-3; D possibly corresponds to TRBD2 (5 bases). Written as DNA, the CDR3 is TGTGCCAGCAGCTATCGACCCGGGGTCAATGAGCAGTTCTTC. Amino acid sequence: CASSYRPGVNEQFF.